The rows below give T cell receptor beta chains drawn from one sample of a study of breast tumors, draining lymph nodes, adjacent tissues. TCRdb used MiXCR to reprocess the multiplex PCR reads, holding one entry per CDR3 protein. The sample has around 150,000 distinct CDR3 sequences; roughly 33% are singletons. Sequences were obtained from axillary lymph node tissue. Receptors were obtained from a female donor with breast cancer. Some clones in this sample may be carry-over from other donors' samples. The conserved cysteine and the conserved F or W are not part of the CDR3 here. Each record gives: CDR3 protein, V gene, CDR3 length, J gene.

CDR3 protein: ASSDTGNRSMRYNSPLH
V gene: TRBV18
CDR3 length: 17
J gene: TRBJ1-6

CDR3 protein: ASSLGDRASGNTIY
V gene: TRBV5-1
CDR3 length: 14
J gene: TRBJ1-3

CDR3 protein: ASKLTGGPGNIIY
V gene: TRBV6-6
CDR3 length: 13
J gene: TRBJ1-3

CDR3 protein: ASRDRGSSEQY
V gene: TRBV19
CDR3 length: 11
J gene: TRBJ2-7

CDR3 protein: AISESAVTSGNTIY
V gene: TRBV10-3
CDR3 length: 14
J gene: TRBJ1-3

CDR3 protein: ASSPPPDTQY
V gene: TRBV6-6
CDR3 length: 10
J gene: TRBJ2-3

CDR3 protein: SAWDRVSEQY
V gene: TRBV20-1
CDR3 length: 10
J gene: TRBJ2-7

CDR3 protein: ASSQDWRGNTGELF
V gene: TRBV4-2
CDR3 length: 14
J gene: TRBJ2-2

CDR3 protein: ASSLDRRGLDHGYT
V gene: TRBV11-3
CDR3 length: 14
J gene: TRBJ1-2

CDR3 protein: ASSVGVGEGTQY
V gene: TRBV9
CDR3 length: 12
J gene: TRBJ2-5

CDR3 protein: ASSQGQECGYANQPQH
V gene: TRBV4-2
CDR3 length: 16
J gene: TRBJ1-5

CDR3 protein: ASSLDRGGTGELF
V gene: TRBV5-4
CDR3 length: 13
J gene: TRBJ2-2

CDR3 protein: ASSHRLAGATGLYNEQF
V gene: TRBV6-6
CDR3 length: 17
J gene: TRBJ2-1

CDR3 protein: SVEIWQGPYYGYT
V gene: TRBV29-1
CDR3 length: 13
J gene: TRBJ1-2

CDR3 protein: ASSRGTSGGHEQF
V gene: TRBV28
CDR3 length: 13
J gene: TRBJ2-1

CDR3 protein: ASSPLGQMNTEAF
V gene: TRBV18
CDR3 length: 13
J gene: TRBJ1-1

CDR3 protein: ASSSSSAHYGYT
V gene: TRBV7-9
CDR3 length: 12
J gene: TRBJ1-2

CDR3 protein: ASRGTTSGGRSEQF
V gene: TRBV14
CDR3 length: 14
J gene: TRBJ2-1

CDR3 protein: ASSPLDREGQPQH
V gene: TRBV28
CDR3 length: 13
J gene: TRBJ1-5

CDR3 protein: ASSPRPGLRQETQY
V gene: TRBV28
CDR3 length: 14
J gene: TRBJ2-5

CDR3 protein: ASKEVGRSARNSPLH
V gene: TRBV6-5
CDR3 length: 15
J gene: TRBJ1-6

CDR3 protein: ASSYEAQQY
V gene: TRBV28
CDR3 length: 9
J gene: TRBJ2-7

CDR3 protein: ASSLEFRSGANVLT
V gene: TRBV7-6
CDR3 length: 14
J gene: TRBJ2-6

CDR3 protein: ASSLNTGDTQY
V gene: TRBV27
CDR3 length: 11
J gene: TRBJ2-3

CDR3 protein: ASSLGGQGIQPQH
V gene: TRBV7-2
CDR3 length: 13
J gene: TRBJ1-5

CDR3 protein: ASSPDRAGEKLF
V gene: TRBV18
CDR3 length: 12
J gene: TRBJ1-4

CDR3 protein: ASSFRGQGAGYT
V gene: TRBV12-3/TRBV12-4
CDR3 length: 12
J gene: TRBJ1-2

CDR3 protein: ASSDWGLTNTEAF
V gene: TRBV5-1
CDR3 length: 13
J gene: TRBJ1-1

CDR3 protein: ASSPRQNTGGAEETQY
V gene: TRBV12-3/TRBV12-4
CDR3 length: 16
J gene: TRBJ2-5

CDR3 protein: ASSLPGGGNTIY
V gene: TRBV7-8
CDR3 length: 12
J gene: TRBJ1-3

CDR3 protein: ASSYSGGEETQS
V gene: TRBV9
CDR3 length: 12
J gene: TRBJ2-5

CDR3 protein: ASSSTRGSGGAYTGELF
V gene: TRBV19
CDR3 length: 17
J gene: TRBJ2-2

CDR3 protein: ASSPNIPGQGDSYGYT
V gene: TRBV18
CDR3 length: 16
J gene: TRBJ1-2

CDR3 protein: ASSLSLSGNTIY
V gene: TRBV7-9
CDR3 length: 12
J gene: TRBJ1-3

CDR3 protein: SVIRTGGSYEQY
V gene: TRBV29-1
CDR3 length: 12
J gene: TRBJ2-7

CDR3 protein: ASSLDRVGSTDTQY
V gene: TRBV11-2
CDR3 length: 14
J gene: TRBJ2-3

CDR3 protein: ASGLGTVRNEQF
V gene: TRBV12-5
CDR3 length: 12
J gene: TRBJ2-1

CDR3 protein: ASSVEANTEAF
V gene: TRBV9
CDR3 length: 11
J gene: TRBJ1-1

CDR3 protein: ASSLRSGQGTDTQY
V gene: TRBV11-2
CDR3 length: 14
J gene: TRBJ2-3

CDR3 protein: ASSRDRKETQY
V gene: TRBV3-1
CDR3 length: 11
J gene: TRBJ2-5

CDR3 protein: ASSEGQGSTDMQY
V gene: TRBV4-1
CDR3 length: 13
J gene: TRBJ2-3

CDR3 protein: ASSPRGTEAYEQY
V gene: TRBV18
CDR3 length: 13
J gene: TRBJ2-7

CDR3 protein: ASSAPQGAGEAF
V gene: TRBV12-3/TRBV12-4
CDR3 length: 12
J gene: TRBJ1-1

CDR3 protein: ASSAELAGVLGEQF
V gene: TRBV9
CDR3 length: 14
J gene: TRBJ2-1

CDR3 protein: ASSPGQGEGYT
V gene: TRBV7-3
CDR3 length: 11
J gene: TRBJ1-2

CDR3 protein: AGSLRTGLEAF
V gene: TRBV7-9
CDR3 length: 11
J gene: TRBJ1-1

CDR3 protein: ASSELIGSYNSPLH
V gene: TRBV25-1
CDR3 length: 14
J gene: TRBJ1-6

CDR3 protein: ASRRDRDFTEAF
V gene: TRBV5-1
CDR3 length: 12
J gene: TRBJ1-1